This T cell receptor (beta chain) was documented in a study of blood T cell repertoires in COVID-19 (TCRdb year 2020). About the full investigation: Collaborator samples came from the United States, Italy and Spain and covered acute and convalescent phases of COVID-19. The prospective study material was composed of cDNA or gDNA derived from T cells, B-cell-depleted T cells, or PBMCs. Subjects who had been exposed to COVID-19, were actively infected with it, or had recovered from it provided the deeply sampled blood TCRbeta repertoires that made up the dataset. A freely available public database, intended as a resource for researchers studying the immune response to SARS-CoV-2, is where the repertoires were released. Samples came from the ongoing ImmuneRACE study (first 160 participants) plus 1,254 subjects from 6 global collaborators. The sample metadata nearly always contained a de-identified subject ID, COVID-19 status, age in years and sex. HLA class I and class II types, where available, came from metadata supplied by the sample provider rather than from assay-based typing. Broader findings and caveats from the paper: Clinical and demographic metadata were provided uncurated, with the amount varying by source and participant.

Each collaborating institution followed its own protocols to collect whole blood in K2EDTA tubes. Collaborator samples were shipped for TCRbeta analysis as frozen whole blood, isolated PBMCs, or DNA extracted from either sample type. Trimming removed 5 bases from V and 7 bases from J, leaving 17 bases between the germline ends. The germline V gene gives CDR1 as SGHNT and CDR2 as YENEEA. From its cysteine to its phenylalanine, the CDR3 spans 14 amino acids. Only the CDR3 DNA stays, 42 bases, in frame from base 1. TCRbeta CDR3 regions were amplified from genomic DNA by means of the immunoSEQ Assay, a bias-controlled multiplex PCR. Per the source publication's procedure: Within the assay, amplification of reference gene primers was used to estimate how many nucleated cells each sample contained. Sequence reads were collapsed and filtered to measure the absolute abundance of every unique TCRbeta CDR3 rearrangement. Productive Simpson clonality was computed per sample as the square root of Simpson's diversity index over productive rearrangements. TCRdb obtained this table from immuneACCESS and retained in-frame rearrangements with V and J assigned. These tables miss some clones; where compared with another copy, unresolved V genes account for less than half of the shortfall, and the remainder is unexplained. The V and J calls and clone size are taken from that table; D and trimming were inferred from the DNA. This sample gives around 150,000 clones in total; about 80% of them show up just once. The ten largest clones represent 22% of the sample.

A note on this clone: This receptor's antigen is unknown. Base qualities are not recorded, but no much larger clone differs from it by a single base.

This TCR came from a woman of 80 years or more with acute or convalescent COVID-19. The chain employs TRBV11-3 and TRBJ2-5, and possibly TRBD1, on 6 matching bases. The specimen sequenced was peripheral blood. The nucleotide sequence is given as TGTGCCAGCAGCCCAGGACAGAGCTCAGGGACCCAGTACTTC. It translates to CASSPGQSSGTQYF. The CDR3 plus the reference TRBV11-3 and TRBJ2-5 genes for the other parts give the full variable domain: EAGVVQSPRYKIIEKKQPVAFWCNPISGHNTLYWYLQNLGQGPELLIRYENEEAVDDSQLPKDRFSAERLKGVDSTLKIQPAELGDSAVYLCASSPGQSSGTQYFGPGTRLLVL.